Sequencing of this TCR beta chain was carried out in a study of CD4 T cells in relation to SARS-CoV-2 and coronaviruses. Overall study context: After about nine days of antigen culture, PBMC TCR beta CDR3s were sequenced. The negative reference was HIV-1 Nef peptide pool or peptide-free culture.

Before the COVID-19 pandemic, during about 2011-2019, CD4+ T cells were taken from unexposed donors. After approximately ten days of culture, CD4+ T cells were isolated. The V gene's germline CDR1 is MNHEY and CDR2 SMNVEV (reference sequence). The CDR3 consists of 13 residues. The V end was cut by 10 bases, the J end by 2 bases, with 9 bases between. Points from the study as a whole: Each donor contributed either pre-pandemic or post-infection samples, not both.

Profiled with immunoSEQ multiplex PCR; TCRdb holds only in-frame clones, not every one. Of roughly 21,000 clones in the sample, around 80% were seen once. On this clone itself: What it binds is not known.

This chain connects TRBV27 to TRBJ2-6; D ambiguous. Material for sequencing was CD4+ T cells from PBMCs, cultured in vitro. The sequence was obtained from a human donor in good health. The CDR3 is CATRQTGANVLTF. CDR3 sequence (DNA): TGTGCCACCCGGCAGACTGGGGCCAACGTCCTGACTTTC. The variable domain in full, completed from reference TRBV27 and TRBJ2-6, reads EAQVTQNPRYLITVTGKKLTVTCSQNMNHEYMSWYRQDPGLGLRQIYYSMNVEVTDKGDVPEGYKVSRKEKRNFPLILESPSPNQTSLYFCATRQTGANVLTFGAGSRLTVL.